The present TCR beta chain was sequenced within a study of T cells in women clearing cervical HPV infection. Study outcomes and limitations: Effector/memory and HPV-specific T cells were not isolated, and association timing is unknown.

Sequencing used immunoSEQ multiplex PCR; TCRdb keeps in-frame clones, though not all of them. The sample includes approximately 40,000 clones. For this clone: Antigen: not known. The CDR3 end falls 3 residues outside the read, so it is completed with the germline J gene.

J gave up 5 bases and V 5 bases, and 2 bases lay outside the gene matches. The germline V gene has CDR1 SGHRS and CDR2 YFSETQ. The CDR3 is made up of 14 amino acids. The chain recombines TRBV5-1 with TRBJ2-1; 12 bases fit TRBD2. The sample was blood buffy coat. The clonotype originates from a woman between 18 and 69 years old with a cervical HPV16 infection that either progressed to CIN3+ or cleared (not recorded which). The CDR3 loop reads CASRRLAGDNEQFF. CDR3 DNA, as far as it was read: TGCGCCAGCAGGAGACTAGCGGGAGACAATGAG. The whole variable domain, filled in from reference TRBV5-1 and TRBJ2-1, reads KAGVTQTPRYLIKTRGQQVTLSCSPISGHRSVSWYQQTPGQGLQFLFEYFSETQRNKGNFPGRFSGRQFSNSRSEMNVSTLELGDSALYLCASRRLAGDNEQFFGPGTRLTVL.